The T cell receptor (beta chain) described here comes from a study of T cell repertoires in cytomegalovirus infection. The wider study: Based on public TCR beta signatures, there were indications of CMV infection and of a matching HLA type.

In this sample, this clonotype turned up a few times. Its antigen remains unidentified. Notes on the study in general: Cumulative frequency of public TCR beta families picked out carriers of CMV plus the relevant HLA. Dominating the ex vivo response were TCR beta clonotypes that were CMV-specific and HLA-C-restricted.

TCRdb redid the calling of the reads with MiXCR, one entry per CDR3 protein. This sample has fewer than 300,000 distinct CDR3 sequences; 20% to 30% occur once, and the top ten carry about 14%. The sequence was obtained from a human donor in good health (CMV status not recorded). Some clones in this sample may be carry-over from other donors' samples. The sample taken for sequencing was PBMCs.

The CDR3 nucleotides are TGTGCCAGCAGCCCCGGGACAGGGTCCTACGAGCAGTACTTC. Translated: CASSPGTGSYEQYF. This chain joins TRBV11-2 and TRBJ2-7; TRBD1 aligns across 9 bases. Germline CDR1 SGHAT, CDR2 FQNNGV. Trimming cost V 5 bases and J 1 base; bases outside gene matches: 3. CDR3 length: 14 amino acids.